This record covers a single TCR beta chain. What antigen it recognizes has not been identified. Base qualities are not provided; no much larger clone lies one nucleotide away. These data are taken from a study of CD4 T cells in relation to SARS-CoV-2 and coronaviruses (dated by TCRdb to the early 2020s). At the level of the whole study: Across all 12 patients in the full convalescent cohort, ages ranged from roughly 20 to 72 years, with a median of 38. Of the roughly 12 convalescent patients, 8 were male and 4 were female, and two of the subjects were Hispanic. Shared crossreactive spike epitopes were mapped to their HLA restriction using patient-derived lymphoblastoid cell lines. Memory CD4+ T cell crossreactivity between SARS-CoV-2 and common cold coronavirus spike proteins was assessed at the TCR clonotype level in the study. Samples from a few pre-COVID donors and the naive versus memory experiments were sequenced with the Adaptive Biotechnologies TCR-sequencing kit; other data were Illumina-based. Expansion assays from other donors in the study were sequenced with a different, Illumina-based TCR-beta assay. Overall study outcomes, separate from this receptor: Pre-pandemic and post-infection samples were not both contributed by any donor, so tracing of the source of pre-existing responses was limited. Crossreactivity analysis centred on spike protein, so crossreactivity against other viral proteins was not assessed. Memory CD4+ clonotypes crossrecognizing SARS-CoV-2 and at least one common cold coronavirus spike were found in approximately 65% of donors. The study was constrained by small numbers of patients and of tested TCRs. Sequencing naive versus memory cells indicated that the assay picks up memory recall responses, not primary responses primed during culture. Compared with monoreactive clones, crossreactive clones had significantly weaker SARS-CoV-2-driven expansion, a result consistent with antigenic imprinting.

Naive and memory CD4+ T cells were separated from cryopreserved PBMCs through CD4 enrichment, which was followed by EasySep naive CD4+ T cell enrichment. PBMCs were isolated from leukapheresis product or whole blood by Ficoll-Paque PLUS gradient centrifugation. The PBMCs went either fresh into the expansion assay or into cryopreservation at -140 degrees C. The QIAamp Micro DNA Kit was used to extract genomic DNA from the CD4+ T cells. DNA from uncultured naive and memory CD4+ T cells underwent immunoSEQ TCR-beta sequencing at deep resolution. In the source study's methods: Preprocessing removed nonproductive sequences and CDR3s not starting with C, not ending with F or W, or shorter than 7 amino acids. Cultured and uncultured naive and memory CD4+ repertoires were searched for previously identified spike- and CEF-reactive CDR3s. CDR3 homology was measured as pairwise Levenshtein distance, computed with the stringdist R package after trimming three terminal residues from each end. Here the immuneACCESS table is served through TCRdb, limited to in-frame sequences with V and J called. Missing clones are a known gap in these copies; in checked studies unresolved V genes cover under half, and the rest lacks a known reason. That table furnishes V, J and clone size, whereas the DNA furnished D and trimming. The sample contains 30,000 to 45,000 clones, approximately 90% of them found a single time. The top ten clonotypes cover about a tenth of the sample.

The trim is 3 bases for V and 5 bases for J, with a gap of 14 bases between the germline ends. The CDR3 sequence holds 14 residues, the cysteine and phenylalanine included. This entry keeps only the CDR3 DNA: 42 bases, framed from base 1. Per the germline V gene, SGHRS is the CDR1 and YFSETQ is the CDR2. The sequencing input was memory CD4+ T cells from PBMCs. In light of the paper, this sample's cell subset or site label describes: memory (non-naive) CD4+ T cells. This clonotype originated in an adult with COVID-19. The chain is assembled from TRBV5-1 and TRBJ1-2, with no confident D gene call. The CDR3 reads as follows: CASSSDPTPYGYTF. The DNA reads as follows: TGCGCCAGCAGCTCCGACCCAACCCCGTATGGCTACACCTTC.